This is a list of T cell receptor beta chains from one sample in a study of blood T cell repertoires in COVID-19. The data were produced by immunoSEQ multiplex PCR, yet TCRdb's version contains in-frame clones alone and is incomplete. Here the sample spans 65,000 to 95,000 clones, roughly nine tenths being singletons. Sample: peripheral blood. Receptors were obtained from a man older than 75 with acute or convalescent COVID-19. The CDR3 runs from the conserved cysteine through the conserved F or W. Fields, in order: clone size, J gene, D gene, V gene, CDR3 protein, CDR3 DNA. The D gene is left open where the match is weak. Only part of the rows carry a size: once, few, many, or a class if the clone is expanded.

>NA|TRBJ2-7|NA|TRBV4-1
CASSSPGGLGTYEQYF
TGCGCCAGCAGCTCTCCCGGAGGGTTGGGTACCTACGAGCAGTACTTC
>few|TRBJ1-5|NA|TRBV3-1/TRBV3-2
CASSQGSGGGNQPQHF
TGTGCCAGCAGCCAAGGCAGCGGGGGCGGCAATCAGCCCCAGCATTTT
>NA|TRBJ1-4|NA|TRBV5-1
CASSLQGRLKEKLFF
TGCGCCAGCAGCCTCCAGGGGCGGCTAAAGGAAAAACTGTTTTTT
>NA|TRBJ1-4|NA|TRBV12-5
CASGRDSYATNEKLFF
TGTGCTAGTGGCCGAGACAGTTATGCAACTAATGAAAAACTGTTTTTT
>once|TRBJ2-3|TRBD2|TRBV5-1
CASSLGLRGITDTQYF
TGCGCCAGCAGCTTGGGTTTGCGGGGGATCACAGATACGCAGTATTTT
>once|TRBJ1-6|NA|TRBV30
CAWAAQAINSPLHF
TGTGCCTGGGCCGCACAGGCGATTAATTCACCCCTCCACTTT
>NA|TRBJ2-3|NA|TRBV6-4
CASSPSGTSTDTQYF
TGTGCCAGCAGCCCTTCAGGGACTAGCACAGATACGCAGTATTTT
>once|TRBJ2-3|TRBD2|TRBV7-3
CASSLGGVSSTDTQYF
TGTGCCAGCAGCTTAGGGGGGGTTTCTAGCACAGATACGCAGTATTTT
>NA|TRBJ1-1|NA|TRBV5-1
CASSLEGLRTEAFF
TGCGCCAGCAGCCTCGAGGGTCTTCGCACTGAAGCTTTCTTT
>NA|TRBJ1-1|NA|TRBV2
CASSRLAGNTEAFF
TGTGCCAGCAGTCGTTTGGCAGGGAACACTGAAGCTTTCTTT
>NA|TRBJ2-7|TRBD1|TRBV9
CASSAHGQGHEQYF
TGTGCCAGCAGCGCCCACGGACAGGGTCACGAGCAGTACTTC
>NA|TRBJ1-2|NA|TRBV6-6
CASSYSAENYGYTF
TGTGCCAGCAGTTACTCCGCAGAAAACTATGGCTACACCTTC
>NA|TRBJ2-7|TRBD1|TRBV9
CASAIGQGSYEQYF
TGTGCCAGCGCGATAGGACAGGGGTCCTACGAGCAGTACTTC
>NA|TRBJ2-3|TRBD2|TRBV7-2
CASSLGLAGGDTQYF
TGTGCCAGCAGCTTAGGGCTAGCGGGAGGAGATACGCAGTATTTT
>NA|TRBJ1-5|NA|TRBV12-3/TRBV12-4
CASTRQAGQPQHF
TGTGCCAGCACCCGACAGGCAGGACAGCCCCAGCATTTT
>NA|TRBJ2-1|TRBD2|TRBV30
CAWSVKSSGTYNEQFF
TGTGCCTGGAGTGTAAAGTCTAGCGGGACCTACAATGAGCAGTTCTTC
>NA|TRBJ1-2|TRBD1|TRBV19
CASSKGQGAYGYTF
TGTGCCAGTAGTAAAGGACAGGGAGCCTATGGCTACACCTTC
>NA|TRBJ1-4|TRBD1|TRBV27
CASSGTGVVQSEKLFF
TGTGCCAGCAGTGGGACAGGGGTAGTTCAAAGTGAAAAACTGTTTTTT
>NA|TRBJ1-2|NA|TRBV18
CASSPGVQGSGYTF
TGTGCCAGCTCACCAGGAGTACAGGGAAGTGGCTACACCTTC
>NA|TRBJ1-3|NA|TRBV7-9
CASSLGGRVGTIYF
TGTGCCAGCAGCTTAGGAGGCAGGGTCGGCACCATATATTTT
>NA|TRBJ1-1|NA|TRBV29-1
CSVTLTGVNTEAFF
TGCAGCGTTACCCTCACCGGAGTGAACACTGAAGCTTTCTTT
>NA|TRBJ1-6|TRBD1|TRBV19
CASSISDRGYNSPLHF
TGTGCCAGTAGTATCTCAGACAGGGGTTATAATTCACCCCTCCACTTT
>NA|TRBJ1-2|NA|TRBV12-3/TRBV12-4
CASREANYGYTF
TGTGCCAGCAGAGAGGCTAACTATGGCTACACCTTC
>NA|TRBJ2-3|TRBD1|TRBV5-4
CASSLGQGRDPDTQYF
TGTGCCAGCAGCTTGGGACAGGGTCGAGATCCAGATACGCAGTATTTT
>NA|TRBJ1-1|NA|TRBV5-1
CASSLEGVFTEAFF
TGCGCCAGCAGCTTGGAAGGGGTTTTCACTGAAGCTTTCTTT
>NA|TRBJ2-1|TRBD2|TRBV2
CASSEERGPYNEQFF
TGTGCCAGCAGTGAAGAGCGGGGGCCCTACAATGAGCAGTTCTTC
>NA|TRBJ2-7|NA|TRBV9
CASSPRHHSYEQYF
TGTGCCAGCAGCCCTCGACACCATTCCTACGAGCAGTACTTC
>NA|TRBJ2-7|NA|TRBV30
CAWSFGGTHSYEQYF
TGTGCCTGGAGTTTCGGCGGGACGCACTCCTACGAGCAGTACTTC
>few|TRBJ2-3|TRBD2|TRBV6-2/TRBV6-3
CASSFGTSGSTDTQYF
TGTGCCAGCAGTTTTGGGACTAGCGGTAGCACAGATACGCAGTATTTT
>once|TRBJ1-2|NA|TRBV2
CASSTEGYGYTF
TGTGCCAGCAGCACAGAGGGCTATGGCTACACCTTC
>NA|TRBJ2-7|NA|TRBV14
CASSQGDAERQYF
TGTGCCAGCAGCCAAGGAGACGCTGAGCGGCAGTACTTC
>NA|TRBJ2-7|TRBD1|TRBV27
CASSPLWDSYEQYF
TGTGCCAGCAGCCCGCTTTGGGACAGCTACGAGCAGTACTTC
>NA|TRBJ2-3|NA|TRBV5-1
CASSSPEAGDTQYF
TGCGCCAGCAGCTCGCCCGAGGCGGGAGATACGCAGTATTTT
>NA|TRBJ2-5|NA|TRBV5-4
CASSWKGATSGGETQYF
TGTGCCAGCAGCTGGAAGGGGGCCACTAGCGGTGGAGAGACCCAGTACTTC
>once|TRBJ2-6|NA|TRBV19
CASSQGSAGANVLTF
TGTGCCAGTAGCCAGGGGTCGGCTGGGGCCAACGTCCTGACTTTC
>few|TRBJ2-1|TRBD2|TRBV19
CASSITSGGSYNEQFF
TGTGCCAGTAGTATAACTAGCGGAGGATCCTACAATGAGCAGTTCTTC
>NA|TRBJ2-3|TRBD1|TRBV9
CASSVATGGAIYTDTQYF
TGTGCCAGCAGCGTAGCTACAGGGGGCGCCATCTACACAGATACGCAGTATTTT
>NA|TRBJ2-5|TRBD1|TRBV20-1
CSASLTGGQAYF
TGCAGTGCTAGTTTGACAGGGGGCCAAGCCTACTTC
>NA|TRBJ2-5|NA|TRBV6-5
CASSRGSLPQETQYF
TGTGCCAGCAGTAGGGGCTCTCTCCCCCAAGAGACCCAGTACTTC
>NA|TRBJ1-1|NA|TRBV18
CASSRATDSEAFF
TGTGCCAGCTCTCGAGCGACAGACAGTGAAGCTTTCTTT
>NA|TRBJ1-1|TRBD1|TRBV19
CASSIDRQGSRMNTEAFF
TGTGCCAGTAGTATAGATAGACAGGGAAGCAGAATGAACACTGAAGCTTTCTTT
>NA|TRBJ2-7|NA|TRBV2
CASSPLGHDSSYEQYF
TGTGCCAGCAGTCCCCTGGGGCACGATAGCTCCTACGAGCAGTACTTC
>NA|TRBJ2-7|TRBD2|TRBV15
CATSPGREATYEQYF
TGTGCCACTTCCCCGGGCCGGGAGGCCACCTACGAGCAGTACTTC
>NA|TRBJ1-2|NA|TRBV2
CASTGLPSSGYTF
TGTGCCAGCACGGGGTTGCCTTCTTCTGGCTACACCTTC
>NA|TRBJ2-7|TRBD1|TRBV12-5
CASGLGTGGYEQYF
TGTGCTAGTGGTTTAGGGACAGGGGGCTACGAGCAGTACTTC
>once|TRBJ2-3|NA|TRBV5-1
CASTLLPGTDTQYF
TGCGCCAGCACACTCCTTCCGGGCACAGATACGCAGTATTTT